This paragraph reports one TCR beta chain. The data were obtained in a study of blood T cell repertoires in COVID-19. In the study overall: Both acute and convalescent COVID-19 samples were obtained from the United States, Italy and Spain. Sources were T cells, B-cell-depleted T cells, or PBMCs; the material itself was cDNA or gDNA.

Individuals aged roughly 18 to 95 years were recruited from about two dozen US areas. Allocation to cohorts depended on clinical history reported by the participants. Generated by immunoSEQ multiplex PCR, the TCRdb table keeps only in-frame clones and is missing some. The data contain a few hundred thousand clones, roughly nine tenths of them singletons. In germline, CDR1 is SGHTA, CDR2 FQGTGA. This CDR3 has 16 amino acids. The V and J ends lost 5 bases and 9 bases respectively, with 23 bases between them. The clonotype comes from a man younger than 45 who had recovered from COVID-19. The sequencing sample was made of PBMCs or T cells enriched from blood (not recorded which). The rearrangement uses TRBV7-3 and TRBJ2-1; perhaps TRBD2 as D (6 bases). CDR3 protein: CASSPRALTSTGEQFF. The CDR3 DNA reads TGTGCCAGCAGCCCCAGGGCTCTTACTAGCACGGGTGAGCAGTTCTTC.